The 30 T cell receptor beta chains below come from one sample, sequenced in a study of blood T cells in healthy people across ages (dated by TCRdb to the mid-2010s). Library preparation was by 5' RACE. TCRdb names Illumina HiSeq 2500 as the instrument used. The second PCR ran for roughly 6 to 11 cycles and used a J-beta primer mix along with a sample-barcoded 5' primer. TCRdb handled the public reads itself, with Q25 trimming in fastp and clone calling in MiXCR, and kept productive beta chains. Here each entry gathers all rows of one CDR3 protein and keeps the most common genes and DNA. The sample contains about a million distinct CDR3 sequences, about 53% of them found a single time. Clones ranked in the top ten supply roughly a fifth of the sample. Sample: blood. All receptors come from a woman aged 55-70 years in good health.

This rearrangement joins TRBV7-2 to TRBJ2-7; 7 bases map to TRBD2. The V segment lost 7 bases and the J segment 1 base; nucleotides outside the gene matches: 13. The CDR3 spans 16 residues. Germline CDR1 and CDR2: SGHTA and FQGNSA. CDR3: CASKDDVAGESYEQYF. The CDR3 DNA reads as TGTGCCAGCAAAGATGATGTGGCGGGAGAATCCTACGAGCAGTACTTC.

The genes are TRBV28 and TRBJ2-7; TRBD2 agrees at 9 bases. V dropped 5 bases and J dropped 8; count of bases not matched to a gene: 22. This CDR3 contains 18 residues. The V gene's germline CDR1 is MDHEN and CDR2 SYDVKM. The CDR3 loop reads CASSPLTRLAENFPKQYF. The CDR3 bases are TGTGCCAGCAGTCCCCTCACCCGACTAGCGGAAAACTTCCCCAAGCAGTACTTC.

The chain employs TRBV4-2 and TRBJ2-1, with TRBD2 matching over 11 bases. The V gene's germline CDR1 is LGHNA and CDR2 YNFKEQ. The junction had 5 bases not matched to a gene; V was cut back by 0 bases and J by 10 bases. This CDR3 comprises 15 residues. CDR3 sequence reads: CASSQELAGVGEQFF. Here the CDR3 DNA reads TGTGCCAGCAGCCAAGAACTAGCGGGAGTTGGCGAGCAGTTCTTC.

This clonotype was seen only a few times. This sequence joins TRBV20-1 and TRBJ2-7; TRBD2 matches 7 bases. Germline V gene sequence: CDR1 DFQATT, CDR2 SNEGSKA (reference sequence). The ends lost 5 bases at V and 0 bases at J; junction bases unmatched: 4. This CDR3 contains 13 residues. In DNA, the CDR3 is TGCAGTGCTCCGGGAGGTCGCTCCTACGAGCAGTACTTC. It yields the protein CSAPGGRSYEQYF.

V gene TRBV7-8 combines with J gene TRBJ1-2; D is perhaps TRBD1 (6 bases). V dropped 8 bases and J dropped 4 bases, with 17 bases sitting between them. The CDR3 runs 14 residues. Germline V CDR1 and CDR2: SGHVS, FQNEAQ. CDR3 DNA sequence: TGTGCCAGCCGCCATGAAGGGACAACCTATGGCTACACCTTC. Amino acids: CASRHEGTTYGYTF.

The chain joins TRBV19 to TRBJ2-3, with 7 nucleotides matching TRBD2. Germline trimming cut 5 bases from V and 5 bases from J; bases unmatched to any gene: 10. Germline V lookup: CDR1 LNHDA, CDR2 SQIVND (reference sequence). This CDR3 spans 15 amino acids. Written as DNA, the CDR3 is TGTGCCAGTAGTGAGACGGGAGCGGGATTAGATACGCAGTATTTT. Encoded protein: CASSETGAGLDTQYF.

This clonotype has only a few counts. The chain links TRBV7-4 to TRBJ2-7; perhaps TRBD2 as D (5 bases). CDR3 size: 12 residues. Germline loops: CDR1 SGHVT, CDR2 SQSDAQ. V was cut by 7 bases and J by 6 bases, with 13 bases left in between. CDR3 protein: CASKEGRCEQYF. CDR3 coding DNA: TGTGCCAGCAAAGAGGGCCGCTGCGAGCAGTACTTC.

This rearrangement joins TRBV5-1 to TRBJ2-7, with 13 bases fitting TRBD2. Losses at the gene ends were 1 base for V and 4 bases for J; bases not matched to a gene: 8. CDR1 and CDR2 from the germline V gene are SGHRS and YFSETQ. This CDR3 spans 17 amino acids. The CDR3 sequence is CASSLQGLAGFLYEQYF. CDR3 nucleotide sequence: TGCGCCAGCAGCTTGCAGGGACTAGCGGGATTCCTGTACGAGCAGTACTTC.

This chain connects TRBV25-1 to TRBJ2-3; 7 bases are a match to TRBD2. V lost 3 bases and J lost 3; bases outside the gene matches: 3. The CDR3 has 14 amino acids. CDR1 MGHDK and CDR2 SYGVNS come from the germline V gene. CDR3 amino acids: CASSDPGLTDTQYF. CDR3 bases: TGTGCCAGCAGTGACCCGGGACTAACAGATACGCAGTATTTT. Supplemented by reference TRBV25-1 and TRBJ2-3, the full variable domain reads EADIYQTPRYLVIGTGKKITLECSQTMGHDKMYWYQQDPGMELHLIHYSYGVNSTEKGDLSSESTVSRIRTEHFPLTLESARPSHTSQYLCASSDPGLTDTQYFGPGTRLTVL.

This chain's CDR3 is CASSAGPEVATNEKLFF. DNA of the CDR3: TGTGCCAGCAGTGCCGGGCCCGAAGTAGCAACTAATGAAAAACTGTTTTTT. The chain combines TRBV12-3 or TRBV12-4 with TRBJ1-4, with D unclear. The CDR3 spans 17 residues. V lost 5 bases to trimming and J lost 0 bases, with 16 bases between them.

This clonotype occurred once. The V gene is TRBV6-5, the J gene TRBJ1-1; 9 nucleotides line up with TRBD1. Germline lookup yields CDR1 MNHEY and CDR2 SVGAGI. The CDR3 covers 13 residues. V gave up 7 bases and J gave up 5 bases; unmatched junction bases: 5. The DNA for the CDR3 is TGTGCCAGCATTGTACAGGGGGCGACTGAAGCTTTCTTT. This sequence encodes CASIVQGATEAFF.

The rearrangement links TRBV7-9 to TRBJ2-7, with 10 bases aligning to TRBD2. V shed 5 bases, J shed 4 bases, and the junction held 5 bases outside the gene matches. This CDR3 is built from 14 residues. Germline V gene data show CDR1 as SEHNR and CDR2 as FQNEAQ (reference sequence). Written as DNA, the CDR3 is TGTGCCAGCAGCCGGACTAGCGGAGGTTACGAGCAGTACTTC. It codes for CASSRTSGGYEQYF.

V and J are TRBV14 and TRBJ2-1; no clear D. The DNA end is more similar to TRBJ2-7, so the J call may be wrong. The CDR3 sequence is 16 residues long. Germline lookup yields CDR1 SGHDN and CDR2 FVKESK. The CDR3 DNA sequence: TGTGCCAGCAGCCACGGCTATTCGAGCTCCTACAATGAGCAGTACTTC. This translates into CASSHGYSSSYNEQYF.

Concerning this clonotype itself: A junction boundary mismatches the germline segment, possibly from a read error. The V gene is TRBV3-1, the J gene TRBJ1-3, with a possible D match to TRBD1 (6 bases). CDR3 length equals 12 residues. Germline V gene data show CDR1 as LGHDT and CDR2 as YNNKEL (reference sequence). The CDR3 loop reads CACSHRVDTIYF. The CDR3 DNA reads as TGTGCCTGCAGCCACAGGGTTGACACCATATATTTT.

Worth noting for this clonotype: Given a much more abundant clone one base away, this may be a read error. The chain recombines TRBV18 with TRBJ2-1; D is perhaps TRBD1 (6 bases). The J call could be wrong; TRBJ2-7 is a better fit for the DNA end. Germline CDR1 reads KGHSH; CDR2 reads LQKENI. The CDR3 totals 14 residues. The CDR3 DNA sequence: TGTGCCAGCCGGAGGACAGAACCCTACAATGAGCAGTACTTC. This translates into CASRRTEPYNEQYF.

V gene TRBV20-1 combines with J gene TRBJ2-4; possibly TRBD1 for D (6 bases). The CDR3 runs 15 residues. Germline V lookup: CDR1 DFQATT, CDR2 SNEGSKA (reference sequence). Between the trimmed V and J ends, which lost 3 bases and 2 bases, there was a span of 14 bases. CDR3 nucleotide sequence: TGCAGTGCTAGTGAACAGGGAATCACCAAAAACATTCAGTACTTC. As protein: CSASEQGITKNIQYF.

The chain is built from TRBV7-8 and TRBJ2-7; D gene unclear. The CDR3 is 15 amino acids. V lost 7 bases to trimming and J lost 2 bases, with 18 bases between them. CDR1 and CDR2 from the germline V gene are SGHVS and FQNEAQ. DNA of the CDR3: TGTGCCAGCACCCCGTCGGACGGGCCCCCCTACGAGCAGTACTTC. Translating it yields CASTPSDGPPYEQYF.

This clonotype was counted between two and nine times. This sequence joins TRBV7-2 and TRBJ1-5; D uncertain. The germline V and J ends were trimmed by 1 base and 0 bases, with 10 bases remaining between them. Germline loops: CDR1 SGHTA, CDR2 FQGNSA. The CDR3 length is 16 residues. CDR3 DNA: TGTGCCAGCAGCTTAGAGGGTGGGTTTAGCAATCAGCCCCAGCATTTT. This codes for CASSLEGGFSNQPQHF.

The chain has TRBV7-6 and TRBJ2-5; TRBD2 agrees at 8 bases. Trimming cost V 5 bases and J 4 bases; bases outside gene matches: 18. CDR3 length: 18 residues. Germline-derived CDR1 and CDR2 are SGHVS and FNYEAQ. CDR3 amino acids: CASSPFTSGRKSRETQYF. Here the CDR3 DNA reads TGTGCCAGCAGCCCCTTCACTAGCGGAAGAAAGAGTAGAGAGACCCAGTACTTC.

The chain is built from TRBV6-1 and TRBJ2-3; TRBD2 might be the D (6 bases). Trimming shortened V by 4 bases and J by 2 bases, and 16 bases separated the two germline ends. The CDR3 is 16 amino acids. Germline V CDR1 and CDR2: MNHNS, SASEGT. The CDR3 nucleotides read TGTGCCAGCAGTGGGGGTTGGGACTTCTTCACAGATACGCAGTATTTT. Its translation is CASSGGWDFFTDTQYF.

The chain employs TRBV3-1 and TRBJ2-5; 8 bases fit TRBD1. V gave up 4 bases and J gave up 1 base; unmatched junction bases: 5. CDR3 length: 15 residues. CDR1 and CDR2 (germline): LGHDT, YNNKEL (reference sequence). The CDR3 nucleotides read TGTGCCAGCAGCCTGCAACAGGGGGGCCAAGAGACCCAGTACTTC. Protein product: CASSLQQGGQETQYF.

The sample holds one count of this clonotype. This chain links TRBV7-6 with TRBJ2-7; 8 nucleotides agree with TRBD1. Germline V gene data show CDR1 as SGHVS and CDR2 as FNYEAQ. J lost 1 base, V lost 9 bases, and 5 bases had no gene match. The CDR3 extends over 13 amino acids. The CDR3 reads CASGQGWSYEQYF. CDR3 in DNA: TGTGCCAGTGGACAGGGATGGTCCTACGAGCAGTACTTC.

This rearrangement joins TRBV6-6 to TRBJ1-4; D is undetermined. Germline V lookup: CDR1 MNHNY, CDR2 SVGAGI (reference sequence). The germline V and J ends were trimmed by 1 base and 7 bases, with 1 base remaining between them. The CDR3 length is 11 residues. The CDR3 reads CASSYFEKLFF. CDR3 nucleotides: TGTGCCAGCAGTTACTTTGAAAAACTGTTTTTT.

This clonotype has only a few counts. The chain carries TRBV5-4 and TRBJ2-3; the match to TRBD2 covers 8 bases. The CDR3 totals 16 residues. The ends lost 2 bases at V and 6 bases at J; junction bases unmatched: 11. CDR1 and CDR2 (germline): SGHNT, YYREEE (reference sequence). CDR3 residues: CASSFQAYSSGDTQYF. In DNA, the CDR3 is TGTGCCAGCAGCTTCCAGGCCTATTCTAGCGGGGATACGCAGTATTTT. The full variable domain, in which reference TRBV5-4 and TRBJ2-3 provide the parts outside the CDR3, is ETGVTQSPTHLIKTRGQQVTLRCSSQSGHNTVSWYQQALGQGPQFIFQYYREEENGRGNFPPRFSGLQFPNYSSELNVNALELDDSALYLCASSFQAYSSGDTQYFGPGTRLTVL.

This clonotype was seen a handful of times. The chain combines TRBV20-1 with TRBJ2-1; TRBD2 is a possible D gene (6 bases). Trimming took 6 bases from V and 9 from J, leaving 21 bases between them. The CDR3 has 14 residues. Looked up from germline, CDR1 is DFQATT and CDR2 is SNEGSKA (reference sequence). The DNA of the CDR3 is TGCAGTGCCACAAAAAGCGGGCCCGGGAGTGAGCAGTTCTTC. Protein sequence: CSATKSGPGSEQFF.

The chain recombines TRBV7-8 with TRBJ1-2; D unclear. Trimming took 4 bases from V and 6 from J, leaving 9 bases between them. The CDR3 has 12 residues. In germline, CDR1 is SGHVS, CDR2 FQNEAQ. The CDR3 DNA follows: TGTGCCAGCAGCTCCTCCCTTGATGGCTACACCTTC. Amino acid sequence: CASSSSLDGYTF.

The chain links TRBV29-1 to TRBJ2-5; D is ambiguous. The CDR3 spans 14 residues. The V end lost 1 base, the J end lost 2 bases, and 11 bases lay between the germline ends. The germline V gene has CDR1 SQVTM and CDR2 ANQGSEA. The CDR3 sequence is CSVEAAGVQETQYF. In nucleotides, the CDR3 is TGCAGCGTTGAAGCCGCTGGAGTTCAAGAGACCCAGTACTTC. Based on the CDR3 plus reference TRBV29-1 and TRBJ2-5, the full variable domain is SAVISQKPSRDICQRGTSLTIQCQVDSQVTMMFWYRQQPGQSLTLIATANQGSEATYESGFVIDKFPISRPNLTFSTLTVSNMSPEDSSIYLCSVEAAGVQETQYFGPGTRLLVL.

This rearrangement joins TRBV5-1 to TRBJ2-7; D is unresolved. Germline V gene sequence: CDR1 SGHRS, CDR2 YFSETQ. This CDR3 is built from 16 residues. The V end lost 0 bases, the J end lost 9 bases, and 22 bases lay between the germline ends. CDR3 loop: CASSLGVDVPRAGQYF. The CDR3 region has the DNA TGCGCCAGCAGCTTGGGAGTTGATGTGCCCCGCGCCGGGCAGTACTTC.

The chain employs TRBV29-1 and TRBJ2-1, with D maybe TRBD1 (6 bases). V lost 2 bases and J 3 bases, leaving 11 bases between the germline ends. This CDR3 comprises 14 residues. The V gene's germline CDR1 is SQVTM and CDR2 ANQGSEA. This CDR3 is CSVESRTDYNEQFF. The CDR3 DNA reads TGCAGCGTTGAAAGCCGGACAGACTACAATGAGCAGTTCTTC.

The V gene is TRBV20-1, the J gene TRBJ1-2; TRBD1 agrees at 7 bases. V shed 2 bases and J 8 bases; nucleotides not matched to a gene: 14. The CDR3 totals 15 residues. Germline-derived CDR1 and CDR2 are DFQATT and SNEGSKA (reference sequence). The CDR3 reads CSARKPGQQQRGYTF. The CDR3 bases are TGCAGTGCTAGAAAACCGGGACAGCAGCAGAGGGGCTACACCTTC.